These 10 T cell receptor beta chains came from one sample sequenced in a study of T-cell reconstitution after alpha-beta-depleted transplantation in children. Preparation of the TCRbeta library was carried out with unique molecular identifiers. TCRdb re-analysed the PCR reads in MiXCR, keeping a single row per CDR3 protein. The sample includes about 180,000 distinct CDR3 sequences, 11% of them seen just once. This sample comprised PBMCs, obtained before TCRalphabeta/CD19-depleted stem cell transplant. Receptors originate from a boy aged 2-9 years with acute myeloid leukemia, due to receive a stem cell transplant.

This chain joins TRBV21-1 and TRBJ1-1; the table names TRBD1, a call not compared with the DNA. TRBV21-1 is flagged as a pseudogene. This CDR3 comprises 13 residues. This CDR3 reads CASSKEADREAFF. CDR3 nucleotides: TGTGCCAGCAGCAAAGAGGCCGACAGAGAAGCTTTCTTT.

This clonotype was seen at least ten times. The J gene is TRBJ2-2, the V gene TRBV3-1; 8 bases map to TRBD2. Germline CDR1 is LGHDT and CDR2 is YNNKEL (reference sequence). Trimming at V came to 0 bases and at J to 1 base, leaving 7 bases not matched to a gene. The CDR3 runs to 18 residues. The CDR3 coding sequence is TGTGCCAGCAGCCAAGAGGGACTAGTGACATGGAACACCGGGGAGCTGTTTTTT. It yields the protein CASSQEGLVTWNTGELFF.

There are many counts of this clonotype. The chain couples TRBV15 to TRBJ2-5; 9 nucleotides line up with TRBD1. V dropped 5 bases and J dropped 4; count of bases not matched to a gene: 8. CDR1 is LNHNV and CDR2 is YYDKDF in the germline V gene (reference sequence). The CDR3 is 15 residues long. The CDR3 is CATSDDRGAGETQYF. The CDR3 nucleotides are TGTGCCACCAGCGACGACAGGGGGGCGGGAGAGACCCAGTACTTC. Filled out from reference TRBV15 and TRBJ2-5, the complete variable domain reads DAMVIQNPRYQVTQFGKPVTLSCSQTLNHNVMYWYQQKSSQAPKLLFHYYDKDFNNEADTPDNFQSRRPNTSFCFLDIRSPGLGDTAMYLCATSDDRGAGETQYFGPGTRLLVL.

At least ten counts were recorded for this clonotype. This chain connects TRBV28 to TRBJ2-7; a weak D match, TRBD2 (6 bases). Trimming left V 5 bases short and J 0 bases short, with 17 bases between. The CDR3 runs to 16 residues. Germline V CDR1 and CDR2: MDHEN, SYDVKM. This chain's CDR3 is CASSLYRGTLSYEQYF. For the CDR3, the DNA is TGTGCCAGCAGTCTATATCGGGGGACCCTCTCCTACGAGCAGTACTTC.

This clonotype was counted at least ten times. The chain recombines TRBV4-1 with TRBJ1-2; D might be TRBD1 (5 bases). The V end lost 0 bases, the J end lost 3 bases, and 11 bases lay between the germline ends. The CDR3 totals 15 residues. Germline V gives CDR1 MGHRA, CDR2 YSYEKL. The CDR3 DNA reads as TGCGCCAGCAGCCAAGAGGGCCGGGACGACTATGGCTACACCTTC. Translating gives CASSQEGRDDYGYTF.

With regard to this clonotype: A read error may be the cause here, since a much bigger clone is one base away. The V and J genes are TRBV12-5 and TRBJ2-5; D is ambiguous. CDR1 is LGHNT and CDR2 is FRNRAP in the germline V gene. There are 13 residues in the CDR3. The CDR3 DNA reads TGTGCTAGTGGTTTGAATGCCCAAGGGACCCAGTACTTC. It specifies CASGLNAQGTQYF.

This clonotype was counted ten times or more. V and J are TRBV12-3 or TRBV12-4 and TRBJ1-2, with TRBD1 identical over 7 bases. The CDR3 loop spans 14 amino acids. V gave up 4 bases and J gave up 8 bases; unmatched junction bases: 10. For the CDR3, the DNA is TGTGCCAGCAGTTCCTGGAGGGGGCGGTCGGGCTACACCTTC. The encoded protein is CASSSWRGRSGYTF.

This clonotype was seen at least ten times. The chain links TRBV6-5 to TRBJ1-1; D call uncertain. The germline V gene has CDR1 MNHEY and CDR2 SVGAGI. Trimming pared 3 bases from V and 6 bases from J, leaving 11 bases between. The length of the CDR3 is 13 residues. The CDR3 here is CASSYGDRAEAFF. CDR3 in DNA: TGTGCCAGCAGTTATGGGGATCGGGCTGAAGCTTTCTTT.

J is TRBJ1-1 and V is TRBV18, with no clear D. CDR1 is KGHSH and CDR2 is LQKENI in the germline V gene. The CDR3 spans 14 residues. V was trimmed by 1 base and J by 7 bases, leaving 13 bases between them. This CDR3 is CASSPRRDIIEAFF. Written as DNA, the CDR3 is TGTGCCAGCTCACCACGACGGGATATTATTGAAGCTTTCTTT.

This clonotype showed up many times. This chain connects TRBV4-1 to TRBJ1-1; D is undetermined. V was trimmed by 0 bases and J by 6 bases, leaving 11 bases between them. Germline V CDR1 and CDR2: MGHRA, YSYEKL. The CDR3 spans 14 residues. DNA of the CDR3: TGCGCCAGCAGCCAAGAGGGGAAGGGCTCTGAAGCTTTCTTT. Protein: CASSQEGKGSEAFF.